This T cell receptor beta chain was captured in a study of T cells in Graves' hyperthyroidism and ophthalmopathy. Study summary: Peripheral blood samples were taken at initial diagnosis, prior to any treatment.

This clonotype was counted at least ten times. It was RNA transcripts that yielded the amplified TCR beta CDR3 regions. First-round RT-PCR targeting the TCR CDR3 was performed with the HTBI primer set. One entry per CDR3 protein results from TCRdb running MiXCR on the multiplex PCR reads. This table has under 350,000 distinct CDR3 sequences, about an eighth appearing once. Among the patients, aged 18 to 65, hyperthyroidism was newly diagnosed and had lasted under 2 months. Lactation, pregnancy, other autoimmune disease or uncontrolled infection led to exclusion of patients. PBMCs were collected from an approximately 10 ml volume of fresh peripheral blood. Sample: blood. The sequence came from a woman in her 30s with Graves' hyperthyroidism that later progressed to Graves' ophthalmopathy.

In DNA, the CDR3 is TGTGCCAGCAGTTACCTGAAGGGACAGGGTAGCGAAAAACTGTTTTTT. Protein sequence: CASSYLKGQGSEKLFF. The chain couples TRBV6-6 to TRBJ1-4; 9 positions agree with TRBD1. V shed 2 bases and J 8 bases; nucleotides not matched to a gene: 9. Germline V CDR1 and CDR2: MNHNY, SVGAGI (reference sequence). The CDR3 totals 16 residues.